Detailed here is one T cell receptor beta chain. The antigen remains undetermined. This sample was included in a study of cytomegalovirus exposure and HLA in healthy donors. Study-wide results and caveats: An ancestry cluster, one associated with Asian ancestry, reportedly showed fewer N-insertions than the approximately 650-donor mean in a later analysis. Researchers reported in a later analysis that common viral pathogens appeared linked to several top clusters.

The study ran its PCR with 60 Vbeta and 13 Jbeta primers. TCRdb keeps only in-frame clones here, not all; method: immunoSEQ multiplex PCR. The data hold under 150,000 clones, with 75% to 90% observed a single time. Losses at the gene ends were 3 bases for V and 7 bases for J; bases not matched to a gene: 5. Germline V gene sequence: CDR1 SGHVS, CDR2 FQNEAQ. CDR3 length: 15 residues. This clonotype was sampled from a man in his forties or fifties in good health and CMV-seronegative. The sample comprised PBMCs. V is TRBV7-8 and J is TRBJ2-1; 11 nucleotides line up with TRBD1. CDR3 sequence reads: CASSFGQGAGNEQFF. CDR3 nucleotides: TGTGCCAGCAGCTTTGGACAGGGGGCAGGGAATGAGCAGTTCTTC. The full variable domain, with the rest looked up from reference TRBV7-8 and TRBJ2-1, is GAGVSQSPRYKVAKRGQDVALRCDPISGHVSLFWYQQALGQGPEFLTYFQNEAQLDKSGLPSDRFFAERPEGSVSTLKIQRTQQEDSAVYLCASSFGQGAGNEQFFGPGTRLTVL.